Presented here are 13 T cell receptor beta chains from one specimen sequenced in a study of shared clonotypes between healthy human individuals. Generated by immunoSEQ multiplex PCR, the TCRdb table keeps only in-frame clones and is missing some. The repertoire holds around 580,000 clones, with roughly 98% as singletons. In the naive CD8 group, cells lacked CD45RO and were positively selected for CCR7, so terminally differentiated effector memory CD45RA+ cells were left out. The sequencing input was naive CD8+ T cells sorted from blood. All receptors derive from a man aged 30-40 years in good health.

V and J are TRBV2 and TRBJ2-1; TRBD2 matches at 8 bases. The CDR3 contains 18 residues. After removal of 7 bases from V and 8 bases from J, the junction contained 22 bases not matched to a gene. Germline V gene lookup returns CDR1 SNHLY and CDR2 FYNNEI. DNA of the CDR3: TGTGCCAGCAAAACCACAAATAGCGGGATAGATGTGGGTGATGAGCAGTTCTTC. It encodes CASKTTNSGIDVGDEQFF.

CDR3 DNA sequence: TGCGTTACCCTACCCGGGACTAGCGGGAGCAATGAGCAGTTCTTC. The encoded protein is CVTLPGTSGSNEQFF. The chain links TRBV10-2 to TRBJ2-1; TRBD2 matches 14 bases. Germline V gives CDR1 WSHSY, CDR2 SAAADI. The CDR3 has 15 residues.

This sequence joins TRBV4-1 and TRBJ2-7; no definite D call. The CDR3 has 14 residues. The germline gives CDR1 MGHRA, CDR2 YSYEKL. The V and J ends lost 5 bases and 0 bases respectively, with 11 bases between them. The CDR3 sequence is CASSLESFSYEQYF. The CDR3 coding sequence is TGCGCCAGCAGCTTGGAATCGTTCTCCTACGAGCAGTACTTC.

J is TRBJ2-2 and V is TRBV5-1, with TRBD2 as a possible D gene (6 bases). V was clipped by 3 bases and J by 2 bases, with 17 bases between them. There are 17 residues in the CDR3. Germline loops: CDR1 SGHRS, CDR2 YFSETQ. Here the CDR3 DNA reads TGCGCCAGCAGCTCCTCGTTCGGGGGATCTAACACCGGGGAGCTGTTTTTT. Translation gives CASSSSFGGSNTGELFF.

The chain recombines TRBV2 with TRBJ2-5, with D perhaps TRBD1 (6 bases). The ends were cut back, 6 bases at V and 3 bases at J, with 8 bases in the middle. The CDR3 totals 12 residues. Germline V CDR1 and CDR2: SNHLY, FYNNEI. Here the CDR3 reads CASRGAKETQYF. CDR3 DNA: TGTGCCAGCAGGGGGGCAAAAGAGACCCAGTACTTC.

The V and J genes are TRBV6-1 and TRBJ1-1; D not certain. The V gene lost 6 bases and the J gene lost 10 bases, with 15 bases spanning the gap. CDR3 length: 12 residues. CDR1 is MNHNS, CDR2 SASEGT, per germline. DNA of the CDR3: TGTGCCAGCAGCCTAGGTCGGTCGGTAGCTTTCTTT. As protein: CASSLGRSVAFF.

The chain carries TRBV15 and TRBJ2-2; D call uncertain. This CDR3 comprises 12 residues. The germline V and J ends were trimmed by 5 bases and 7 bases, with 8 bases remaining between them. CDR1 and CDR2 from the germline V gene are LNHNV and YYDKDF (reference sequence). In DNA, the CDR3 is TGTGCCACCAGCCAGACTGACGGGGAGCTGTTTTTT. The encoded protein is CATSQTDGELFF.

Only a few counts were recorded for this clone. The CDR3 coding sequence is TGTGCCAGCAGCTTCCCGGTCCGGGACCTCACAGATACGCAGTATTTT. Protein: CASSFPVRDLTDTQYF. The chain recombines TRBV7-9 with TRBJ2-3; D possibly matches TRBD1 or TRBD2 (5 bases each). From germline, CDR1 is SEHNR and CDR2 FQNEAQ (reference sequence). The CDR3 is made up of 16 amino acids. V shed 3 bases and J shed 2 bases, with 15 bases lying between them.

The chain combines TRBV11-2 with TRBJ1-2; D is unresolved. The germline V and J ends were trimmed by 6 bases and 4 bases, with 9 bases remaining between them. This CDR3 comprises 12 residues. Germline V gene sequence: CDR1 SGHAT, CDR2 FQNNGV. In DNA form, the CDR3 reads TGTGCCAGCAGGGACGGGTCCTATGGCTACACCTTC. This encodes CASRDGSYGYTF. The full variable domain, with the rest looked up from reference TRBV11-2 and TRBJ1-2, is EAGVAQSPRYKIIEKRQSVAFWCNPISGHATLYWYQQILGQGPKLLIQFQNNGVVDDSQLPKDRFSAERLKGVDSTLKIQPAKLEDSAVYLCASRDGSYGYTFGSGTRLTVV.

The rearrangement links TRBV9 to TRBJ2-2; D unclear. Trimming took off 4 bases at V and 3 bases at J, with 13 bases between the two ends. Germline values: CDR1 SGDLS, CDR2 YYNGEE. The length of the CDR3 is 15 residues. The CDR3 sequence: CASSPVRKYTGELFF. CDR3 sequence (DNA): TGTGCCAGCAGCCCGGTCAGGAAATACACCGGGGAGCTGTTTTTT.

This chain connects TRBV4-3 to TRBJ2-6; no reliable D call. CDR1 LGHNA and CDR2 YSLEER come from the germline V gene. The V gene lost 4 bases and the J gene lost 7 bases, with 8 bases spanning the gap. The CDR3 length is 13 residues. The DNA for the CDR3 is TGCGCCAGCAGCCCCCTAGGTGCCAACGTCCTGACTTTC. Its protein product is CASSPLGANVLTF.

In its sample, this clone was seen once. The chain uses TRBV9 and TRBJ2-1; TRBD2 aligns across 7 bases. Germline V gene data show CDR1 as SGDLS and CDR2 as YYNGEE. The CDR3 is 17 residues long. Trimming took 4 bases from V and 9 from J; bases not matched to a gene: 19. The CDR3 bases are TGTGCCAGCAGCCCCCCTCGGGGGGTGGTTCTAGACGGTGAGCAGTTCTTC. Its translation is CASSPPRGVVLDGEQFF. The entire variable domain, with the rest obtained from reference TRBV9 and TRBJ2-1, is as follows: DSGVTQTPKHLITATGQRVTLRCSPRSGDLSVYWYQQSLDQGLQFLIQYYNGEERAKGNILERFSAQQFPDLHSELNLSSLELGDSALYFCASSPPRGVVLDGEQFFGPGTRLTVL.

The J gene is TRBJ2-3, the V gene TRBV7-8; D may correspond to TRBD1 or TRBD2 (5 bases each). The CDR3 contains 18 residues. The germline V and J ends were trimmed by 1 base and 2 bases, with 19 bases remaining between them. Germline V lookup: CDR1 SGHVS, CDR2 FQNEAQ. The CDR3, as DNA: TGTGCCAGCAGCTTAGGGGGCGGGCCAGGGTTGATCACAGATACGCAGTATTTT. Translated, it gives CASSLGGGPGLITDTQYF.